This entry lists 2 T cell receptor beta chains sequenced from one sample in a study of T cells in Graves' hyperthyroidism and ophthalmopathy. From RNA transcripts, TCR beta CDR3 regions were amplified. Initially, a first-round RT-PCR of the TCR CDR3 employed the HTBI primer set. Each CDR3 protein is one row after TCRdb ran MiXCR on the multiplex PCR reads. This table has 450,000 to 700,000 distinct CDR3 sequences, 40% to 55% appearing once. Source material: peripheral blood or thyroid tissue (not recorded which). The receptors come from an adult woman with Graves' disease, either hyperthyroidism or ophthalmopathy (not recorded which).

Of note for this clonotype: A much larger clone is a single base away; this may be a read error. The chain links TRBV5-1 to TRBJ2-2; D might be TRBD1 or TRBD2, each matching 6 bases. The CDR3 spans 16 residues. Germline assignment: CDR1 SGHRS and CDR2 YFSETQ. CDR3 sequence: CASSFIQGKMGGEPFF. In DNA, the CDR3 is TGCGCCAGCAGCTTTATACAGGGCAAAATGGGCGGGGAGCCGTTTTTT.

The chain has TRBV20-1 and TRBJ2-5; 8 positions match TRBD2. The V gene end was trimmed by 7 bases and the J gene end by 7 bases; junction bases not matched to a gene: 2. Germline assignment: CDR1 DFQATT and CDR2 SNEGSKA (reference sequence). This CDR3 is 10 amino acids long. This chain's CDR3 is CSVRGGTQYF. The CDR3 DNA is TGCAGTGTACGGGGGGGGACCCAGTACTTC.